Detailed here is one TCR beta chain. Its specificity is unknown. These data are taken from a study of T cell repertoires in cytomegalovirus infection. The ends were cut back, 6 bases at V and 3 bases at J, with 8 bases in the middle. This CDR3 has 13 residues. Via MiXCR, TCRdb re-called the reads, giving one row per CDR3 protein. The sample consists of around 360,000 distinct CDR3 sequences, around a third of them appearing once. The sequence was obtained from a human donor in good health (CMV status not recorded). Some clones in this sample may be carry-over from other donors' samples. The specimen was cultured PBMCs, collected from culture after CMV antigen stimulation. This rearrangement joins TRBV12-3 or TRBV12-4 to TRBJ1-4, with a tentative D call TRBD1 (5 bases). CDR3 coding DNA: TGTGCCAGCAGCGACAGATCTAATGAAAAACTGTTTTTT. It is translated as CASSDRSNEKLFF.